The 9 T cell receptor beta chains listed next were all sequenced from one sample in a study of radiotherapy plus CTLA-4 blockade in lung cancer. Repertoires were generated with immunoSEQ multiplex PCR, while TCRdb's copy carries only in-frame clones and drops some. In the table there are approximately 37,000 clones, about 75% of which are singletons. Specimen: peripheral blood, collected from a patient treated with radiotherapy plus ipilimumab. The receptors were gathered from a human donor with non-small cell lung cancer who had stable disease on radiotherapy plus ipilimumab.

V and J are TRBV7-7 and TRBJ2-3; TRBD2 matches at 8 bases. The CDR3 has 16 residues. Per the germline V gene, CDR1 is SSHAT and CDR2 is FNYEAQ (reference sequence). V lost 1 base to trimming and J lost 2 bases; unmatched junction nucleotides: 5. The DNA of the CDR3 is TGTGCCAGCAGCTTAGGCGCGGGGGGCCCCACAGATACGCAGTATTTT. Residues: CASSLGAGGPTDTQYF.

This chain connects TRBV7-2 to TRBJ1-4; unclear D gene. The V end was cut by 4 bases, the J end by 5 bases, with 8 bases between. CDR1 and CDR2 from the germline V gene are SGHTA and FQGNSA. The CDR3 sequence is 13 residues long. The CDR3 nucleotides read TGTGCCAGCAGCTCCGCTGGCAATGAAAAACTGTTTTTT. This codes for CASSSAGNEKLFF.

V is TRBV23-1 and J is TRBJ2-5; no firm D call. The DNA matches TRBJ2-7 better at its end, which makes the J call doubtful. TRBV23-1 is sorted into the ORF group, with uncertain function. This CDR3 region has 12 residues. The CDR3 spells CATLRNSYEQYF. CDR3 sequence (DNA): TGCGCCACGTTGAGGAACTCCTACGAGCAGTACTTC.

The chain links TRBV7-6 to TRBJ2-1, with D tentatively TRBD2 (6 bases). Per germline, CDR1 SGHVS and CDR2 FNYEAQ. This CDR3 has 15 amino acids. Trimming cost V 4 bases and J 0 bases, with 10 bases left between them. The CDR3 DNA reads TGTGCCAGCAGCTCCGGGAGTCCCTCCTACAATGAGCAGTTCTTC. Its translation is CASSSGSPSYNEQFF.

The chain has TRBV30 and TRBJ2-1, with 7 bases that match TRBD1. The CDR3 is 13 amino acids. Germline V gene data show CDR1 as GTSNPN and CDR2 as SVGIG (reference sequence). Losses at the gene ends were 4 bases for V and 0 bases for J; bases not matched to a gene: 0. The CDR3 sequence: CAWTGGSYNEQFF. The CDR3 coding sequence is TGTGCCTGGACAGGGGGCTCCTACAATGAGCAGTTCTTC.

In nucleotides, the CDR3 is TGCGCCAGCAGCCCGGGAGGGGTTCCAAACTATGGCTACACCTTC. Residues: CASSPGGVPNYGYTF. V is TRBV5-1 and J is TRBJ1-2; TRBD1 might be the D (5 bases). V lost 4 bases, J lost 2 bases, and 15 bases lay in between. This CDR3 is 15 amino acids long. Germline loops: CDR1 SGHRS, CDR2 YFSETQ. The full variable domain, in which reference TRBV5-1 and TRBJ1-2 provide the parts outside the CDR3, is KAGVTQTPRYLIKTRGQQVTLSCSPISGHRSVSWYQQTPGQGLQFLFEYFSETQRNKGNFPGRFSGRQFSNSRSEMNVSTLELGDSALYLCASSPGGVPNYGYTFGSGTRLTVV.

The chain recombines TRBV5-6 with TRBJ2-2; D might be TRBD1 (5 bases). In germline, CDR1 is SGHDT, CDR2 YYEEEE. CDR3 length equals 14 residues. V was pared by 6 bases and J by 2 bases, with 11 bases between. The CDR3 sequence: CASTRTPNTGELFF. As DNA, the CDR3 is TGTGCCAGCACCCGGACACCTAACACCGGGGAGCTGTTTTTT.

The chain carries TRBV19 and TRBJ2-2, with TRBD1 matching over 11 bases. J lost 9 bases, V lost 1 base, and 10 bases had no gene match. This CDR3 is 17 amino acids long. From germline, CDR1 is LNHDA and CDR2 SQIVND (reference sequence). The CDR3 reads CASSIVRTGGLSRELFF. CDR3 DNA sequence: TGTGCCAGTAGTATAGTTAGGACAGGGGGCCTCTCCAGGGAGCTGTTTTTT.

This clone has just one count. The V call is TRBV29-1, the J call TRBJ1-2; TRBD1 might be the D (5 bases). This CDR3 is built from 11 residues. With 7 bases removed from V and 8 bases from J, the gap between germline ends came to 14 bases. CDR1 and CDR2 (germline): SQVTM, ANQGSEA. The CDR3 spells CSATAGVGYTF. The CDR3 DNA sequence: TGCAGCGCAACGGCGGGGGTGGGCTACACCTTC. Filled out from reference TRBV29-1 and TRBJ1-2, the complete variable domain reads SAVISQKPSRDICQRGTSLTIQCQVDSQVTMMFWYRQQPGQSLTLIATANQGSEATYESGFVIDKFPISRPNLTFSTLTVSNMSPEDSSIYLCSATAGVGYTFGSGTRLTVV.